What follows is one T cell receptor (beta chain) and its context. This CDR3 has 14 amino acids. Per the germline V gene, CDR1 is SGHKS and CDR2 is YYEKEE (reference sequence). V was trimmed by 0 bases and J by 7 bases, leaving 10 bases between them. The sample is drawn from a study of T cell changes during pregnancy in multiple sclerosis. Measured with immunoSEQ multiplex PCR; TCRdb has only the in-frame clones, and not every one. Counted here are some 85,000 clones, around 94% occurring once; the ten biggest clones make up approximately 0.8%. The sequenced sample was peripheral blood, obtained in the third trimester of pregnancy. The TCR originated in a female donor with multiple sclerosis, enrolled in a pregnancy study. The genes are TRBV5-5 and TRBJ2-2; maybe TRBD2 (6 bases). The CDR3 DNA reads TGTGCCAGCAGCTTGGACGGAGGGCACGGGGAGCTGTTTTTT. Its protein is CASSLDGGHGELFF.